This passage covers 24 T cell receptor beta chains from one sample sequenced in a study of cytomegalovirus exposure and HLA in healthy donors. The PCR ran on 60 Vbeta and 13 Jbeta primers. The repertoire was sequenced with immunoSEQ multiplex PCR; TCRdb's copy has only in-frame clones and lacks some. The repertoire includes under 130,000 clones, 70% to 80% of them detected once, and roughly 2.6% sits in the top ten. Sample: PBMCs. These receptors were taken from a man in his fifties in good health and CMV-seropositive.

This chain joins TRBV5-1 and TRBJ1-2; D unclear. The length of the CDR3 is 15 residues. The germline CDR1 and CDR2 sequences are SGHRS and YFSETQ. V lost 5 bases and J lost 7, with 21 bases in between. CDR3 sequence (DNA): TGCGCCAGCAGATCCATGCCGGGATCCAAGGGTGGCTACACCTTC. Translating gives CASRSMPGSKGGYTF.

The J gene is TRBJ1-4, the V gene TRBV19; TRBD1 is a possible D gene (5 bases). V was pared by 3 bases and J by 0 bases, with 11 bases between. The CDR3 contains 16 residues. Germline V gene lookup returns CDR1 LNHDA and CDR2 SQIVND (reference sequence). The CDR3 bases are TGTGCCAGTAGTATTGACAGTCTTACAACTAATGAAAAACTGTTTTTT. It is translated as CASSIDSLTTNEKLFF.

This clone was observed a few times. The rearrangement uses TRBV9 and TRBJ2-3, with D maybe TRBD2 (6 bases). Trimming removed 1 base from V and 4 bases from J, with 10 bases in between. CDR1 is SGDLS and CDR2 is YYNGEE in the germline V gene. The CDR3 has 14 residues. The CDR3 DNA reads TGTGCCAGCAGCGTAAGCCGGGGGTCAGATACGCAGTATTTT. It encodes CASSVSRGSDTQYF. Full variable domain (outside the CDR3, taken from reference TRBV9 and TRBJ2-3): DSGVTQTPKHLITATGQRVTLRCSPRSGDLSVYWYQQSLDQGLQFLIQYYNGEERAKGNILERFSAQQFPDLHSELNLSSLELGDSALYFCASSVSRGSDTQYFGPGTRLTVL.

The chain combines TRBV27 with TRBJ1-5; D remains ambiguous. This CDR3 contains 13 residues. Germline V lookup: CDR1 MNHEY, CDR2 SMNVEV (reference sequence). V was trimmed by 6 bases and J by 6 bases, leaving 12 bases between them. The CDR3 sequence is CASSSNRGQPQHF. The CDR3 region has the DNA TGTGCCAGCAGCTCGAATCGGGGTCAGCCCCAGCATTTT.

The chain joins TRBV2 to TRBJ1-4; TRBD1 agrees at 8 bases. The length of the CDR3 is 15 residues. Germline CDR1 and CDR2: SNHLY and FYNNEI. V lost 6 bases to trimming and J lost 8 bases; unmatched junction nucleotides: 11. The DNA for the CDR3 is TGTGCCAGCAGCCTAGGACAGGGTGGCTTGGAAAAACTGTTTTTT. This translates into CASSLGQGGLEKLFF.

Concerning this clone: Other DNA sequences in the sample encode the same CDR3. The chain is built from TRBV19 and TRBJ2-3, with D possibly being TRBD1 (6 bases). The V end was cut by 5 bases, the J end by 1 base, with 10 bases between. Germline loops: CDR1 LNHDA, CDR2 SQIVND (reference sequence). This CDR3 spans 14 amino acids. The DNA of the CDR3 is TGTGCCAGTAGTTTGGGACAAGGCACAGATACGCAGTATTTT. Translation gives CASSLGQGTDTQYF.

The chain couples TRBV5-4 to TRBJ1-1, with D perhaps matching TRBD1 (6 bases). V lost 1 base and J lost 1, with 11 bases in between. The V gene's germline CDR1 is SGHNT and CDR2 YYREEE (reference sequence). This CDR3 is built from 15 residues. The CDR3 region is CASSLSGARNTEAFF. The CDR3 DNA follows: TGTGCCAGCAGCTTGTCAGGGGCTCGGAACACTGAAGCTTTCTTT.

This sequence joins TRBV6-1 and TRBJ1-5; D may be TRBD1 (6 bases). The CDR3 is 18 amino acids. Trimming took off 1 base at V and 0 bases at J, with 16 bases between the two ends. The germline gives CDR1 MNHNS, CDR2 SASEGT. The CDR3 DNA is TGTGCCAGCAGTGAAGGGGGTCCCGGGACAAATAGCAATCAGCCCCAGCATTTT. Translated: CASSEGGPGTNSNQPQHF.

The chain links TRBV5-6 to TRBJ2-1; 7 nucleotides match TRBD2. The junction had 12 bases not matched to a gene; V was cut back by 6 bases and J by 6 bases. CDR1 SGHDT and CDR2 YYEEEE come from the germline V gene. The CDR3 is 15 amino acids. CDR3 sequence (DNA): TGTGCCAGCACCGCGGGACTACTTAAGGCCAATGAGCAGTTCTTC. This sequence encodes CASTAGLLKANEQFF.

The genes are TRBV29-1 and TRBJ2-1; tentatively, D is TRBD1 (5 bases). V gave up 8 bases and J gave up 7 bases, with 15 bases separating them. The CDR3 has 12 residues. CDR1 is SQVTM, CDR2 ANQGSEA, per germline. The CDR3 spells CSTWGRRNEQFF. For the CDR3, the DNA is TGCAGCACCTGGGGCAGGAGAAATGAGCAGTTCTTC.

This chain's CDR3 is CAWSSRLAGGANEQFF. The DNA for the CDR3 is TGTGCCTGGAGTTCTCGGCTAGCGGGGGGGGCAAATGAGCAGTTCTTC. The chain carries TRBV30 and TRBJ2-1, with TRBD2 matching 12 bases. Trimming took 2 bases from V and 7 from J; bases not matched to a gene: 9. The CDR3 is 16 amino acids. Germline V gene lookup returns CDR1 GTSNPN and CDR2 SVGIG (reference sequence).

This chain connects TRBV4-1 to TRBJ1-2; no clear D. V lost 0 bases, J lost 4 bases, and 15 bases lay in between. The CDR3 totals 16 residues. The V gene's germline CDR1 is MGHRA and CDR2 YSYEKL. The CDR3 loop reads CASSQENTEPFYGYTF. CDR3 bases: TGCGCCAGCAGCCAAGAGAATACGGAGCCGTTCTATGGCTACACCTTC.

The chain carries TRBV7-2 and TRBJ1-1; 7 positions agree with TRBD1. Germline CDR1 is SGHTA and CDR2 is FQGNSA. The CDR3 has 12 amino acids. J was trimmed by 7 bases and V by 7 bases; bases with no gene match: 6. The CDR3: CASIIGTDEAFF. CDR3 DNA sequence: TGTGCCAGCATCATCGGGACAGATGAAGCTTTCTTT.

V usage is TRBV29-1 and J usage is TRBJ1-1; unclear D gene. In germline, CDR1 is SQVTM, CDR2 ANQGSEA. This CDR3 has 12 residues. Trimming shortened V by 7 bases and J by 6 bases, and 15 bases separated the two germline ends. In nucleotides, the CDR3 is TGCAGCGGGGGAGGATCTGGGGCTGAAGCTTTCTTT. Protein product: CSGGGSGAEAFF.

The rearrangement uses TRBV7-6 and TRBJ2-7; D perhaps matches TRBD1 (6 bases). There are 14 residues in the CDR3. V dropped 5 bases and J dropped 6 bases, with 17 bases sitting between them. CDR1 SGHVS and CDR2 FNYEAQ come from the germline V gene. The chain's CDR3 is CASSLTGLRGEQYF. CDR3 in DNA: TGTGCCAGCAGCCTTACAGGGCTTCGGGGCGAGCAGTACTTC.

This clone has more than one count but fewer than ten. V and J are TRBV7-2 and TRBJ2-1; possible D gene TRBD1, 5 bases. The V end lost 5 bases, the J end lost 4 bases, and 12 bases lay between the germline ends. Germline-derived CDR1 and CDR2 are SGHTA and FQGNSA. The CDR3 contains 14 residues. The CDR3 here is CASSQTQGYNEQFF. The DNA of the CDR3 is TGTGCCAGCAGCCAAACTCAGGGTTACAATGAGCAGTTCTTC.

The chain carries TRBV7-8 and TRBJ1-2, with D tentatively TRBD1 (6 bases). The CDR3 totals 15 residues. V lost 4 bases and J 2 bases, leaving 14 bases between the germline ends. CDR1 SGHVS and CDR2 FQNEAQ come from the germline V gene. The CDR3 DNA reads TGTGCCAGCAGCTCTAGGGGGGGGACCAACTATGGCTACACCTTC. Translated, it gives CASSSRGGTNYGYTF.

V gene TRBV18 combines with J gene TRBJ2-1, with 8 bases matching TRBD2. J was trimmed by 2 bases and V by 6 bases; bases with no gene match: 9. Per the germline V gene, CDR1 is KGHSH and CDR2 is LQKENI. CDR3 length: 16 residues. The CDR3 region has the DNA TGTGCCAGCTCTCACGACACGGGGGGGGCCTACAATGAGCAGTTCTTC. Amino acid sequence: CASSHDTGGAYNEQFF.

The chain recombines TRBV6-1 with TRBJ1-2, with D unresolved. Germline CDR1 MNHNS, CDR2 SASEGT. Trimming shortened V by 1 base and J by 2 bases, and 8 bases separated the two germline ends. The CDR3 runs 14 residues. The CDR3: CASSEEYSNYGYTF. DNA of the CDR3: TGTGCCAGCAGTGAAGAATACAGCAACTATGGCTACACCTTC.

This clone was seen only a few times. This chain joins TRBV10-1 and TRBJ1-2; TRBD1 might be the D (6 bases). CDR1 WNHNN and CDR2 SYGVQD come from the germline V gene (reference sequence). Trimming took 5 bases from V and 2 from J, leaving 15 bases between them. There are 15 residues in the CDR3. CDR3 protein: CASSPGGHRNYGYTF. CDR3 in DNA: TGCGCCAGCAGTCCCGGGGGGCATAGGAACTATGGCTACACCTTC.

The table lists this clone with a few counts. The sample holds other DNA sequences that translate to the same CDR3. The rearrangement links TRBV28 to TRBJ1-3; D call uncertain. Germline assignment: CDR1 MDHEN and CDR2 SYDVKM. The CDR3 loop spans 13 amino acids. Between the trimmed V and J ends, which lost 5 bases and 6 bases, there was a span of 11 bases. CDR3 region: CASSKAALNTIYF. As DNA, the CDR3 is TGTGCCAGCAGTAAAGCGGCCTTAAACACCATATATTTT.

J is TRBJ1-2 and V is TRBV9; D is ambiguous. V gave up 4 bases and J gave up 0 bases, with 10 bases separating them. The CDR3 covers 14 residues. Per germline, CDR1 SGDLS and CDR2 YYNGEE. The CDR3 DNA sequence: TGTGCCAGCAGCTCGGGTGTTTCTAACTATGGCTACACCTTC. Amino acids: CASSSGVSNYGYTF.

This CDR3 reads CASSLSGGRSYNEQFF. For the CDR3, the DNA is TGTGCCAGCAGCTTAAGCGGGGGGCGGTCCTACAATGAGCAGTTCTTC. This rearrangement joins TRBV5-4 to TRBJ2-1, with TRBD2 matching 9 bases. With V trimmed by 2 bases and J by 1 base, 4 bases remained unmatched. CDR3 length: 16 amino acids. The germline CDR1 and CDR2 sequences are SGHNT and YYREEE (reference sequence). The variable domain in full, completed from reference TRBV5-4 and TRBJ2-1, reads ETGVTQSPTHLIKTRGQQVTLRCSSQSGHNTVSWYQQALGQGPQFIFQYYREEENGRGNFPPRFSGLQFPNYSSELNVNALELDDSALYLCASSLSGGRSYNEQFFGPGTRLTVL.

This clone turned up a few times. The genes are TRBV5-5 and TRBJ1-2, with D perhaps matching TRBD1 (6 bases). Germline loops: CDR1 SGHKS, CDR2 YYEKEE (reference sequence). CDR3 size: 16 residues. Trimming removed 4 bases from V and 2 bases from J, with 18 bases in between. Written as DNA, the CDR3 is TGTGCCAGCAGCCGGGGTACCGGACAGATGAACTATGGCTACACCTTC. Amino acid sequence: CASSRGTGQMNYGYTF.